Below, 28 T cell receptor beta chains from the same sample are listed, as sequenced in a study of T cell repertoires in cytomegalovirus infection. Using its own MiXCR run on the reads, TCRdb lists one record per CDR3 protein. The data hold about 310,000 distinct CDR3 sequences, with 15% to 20% observed a single time. The sequenced sample was PBMCs. All receptors come from a human donor in good health (CMV status not recorded). Some clones in this sample may be carry-over from other donors' samples.

A note on this clonotype: Since a much larger clone is just one base distant, this may be a read error. The gene calls are TRBV12-3 or TRBV12-4 and TRBJ2-1; 8 bases are a match to TRBD2. The ends lost 3 bases at V and 12 bases at J; junction bases unmatched: 13. CDR3 length: 15 residues. The chain's CDR3 is CASSFRGGREDGQFF. The DNA of the CDR3 is TGTGCCAGCAGTTTCCGCGGGGGGCGAGAAGATGGGCAGTTCTTC.

In its sample, this clonotype was seen many times. V gene TRBV6-1 combines with J gene TRBJ1-1; weak D call: TRBD1 (5 bases). Germline CDR1 is MNHNS and CDR2 is SASEGT. This CDR3 has 13 amino acids. Trimming removed 6 bases at V and 0 bases at J, with 8 bases between. Written as DNA, the CDR3 is TGTGCCAGCAGGGGACGGATGAACACTGAAGCTTTCTTT. This codes for CASRGRMNTEAFF.

This clonotype occurred a few times. The gene calls are TRBV9 and TRBJ1-6; D is unclear. CDR1 and CDR2 (germline): SGDLS, YYNGEE. The CDR3 contains 13 residues. Trimming pared 2 bases from V and 9 bases from J, leaving 9 bases between. The CDR3 sequence: CASSVNFGSPLHF. DNA for the CDR3: TGTGCCAGCAGCGTTAACTTTGGTTCACCCCTCCACTTT. The whole variable domain, remainder taken from reference TRBV9 and TRBJ1-6, is DSGVTQTPKHLITATGQRVTLRCSPRSGDLSVYWYQQSLDQGLQFLIQYYNGEERAKGNILERFSAQQFPDLHSELNLSSLELGDSALYFCASSVNFGSPLHFGNGTRLTVT.

Ten or more counts support this clonotype. The genes are TRBV7-8 and TRBJ1-2; no clear D. Trimming removed 5 bases from V and 2 bases from J, with 12 bases in between. This CDR3 has 14 residues. Germline V gene data show CDR1 as SGHVS and CDR2 as FQNEAQ. The CDR3 here is CASSPRVQNYGYTF. DNA of the CDR3: TGTGCCAGCAGCCCGAGAGTACAAAACTATGGCTACACCTTC.

This rearrangement joins TRBV12-3 or TRBV12-4 to TRBJ1-1; 8 bases map to TRBD1. The CDR3 has 13 residues. Losses at the gene ends were 7 bases for V and 5 bases for J; bases not matched to a gene: 6. In nucleotides, the CDR3 is TGTGCCAGCACTCTTTACAGGGGGACTGAAGCTTTCTTT. Encoded protein: CASTLYRGTEAFF.

This clonotype was found many times. The V call is TRBV12-3 or TRBV12-4, the J call TRBJ1-5, with 9 bases aligning to TRBD1. The trim removed 7 bases at V and 6 bases at J, leaving 10 bases unmatched. CDR3 size: 15 residues. The CDR3 region is CASTLGQGASQPQHF. The CDR3 DNA reads TGTGCCAGCACTTTGGGACAGGGTGCAAGTCAGCCCCAGCATTTT.

The chain joins TRBV20-1 to TRBJ2-7, with D perhaps TRBD2 (6 bases). This CDR3 has 14 residues. V was shortened by 3 bases and J by 7 bases, with 19 bases between the two germline ends. CDR1 is DFQATT and CDR2 is SNEGSKA in the germline V gene (reference sequence). Here the CDR3 reads CSASREMSLKEQYF. The DNA of the CDR3 is TGCAGTGCTAGTCGGGAGATGAGTTTAAAAGAGCAGTACTTC.

This clonotype was found many times. J is TRBJ2-3 and V is TRBV11-2; 9 positions agree with TRBD2. CDR3 size: 16 residues. The trim removed 2 bases at V and 7 bases at J, leaving 10 bases unmatched. Germline CDR1 is SGHAT and CDR2 is FQNNGV. In DNA form, the CDR3 reads TGTGCCAGCAGCTTAACGTTGCTAGCGGGGCGTAATACGCAGTATTTT. Protein sequence: CASSLTLLAGRNTQYF.

This clonotype was detected many times. The V call is TRBV11-3, the J call TRBJ2-1; D is unresolved. V lost 5 bases and J lost 5, with 13 bases in between. The CDR3 is made up of 14 amino acids. From germline, CDR1 is SGHNT and CDR2 YENEEA. CDR3 bases: TGTGCCAGCAGCAGTCGGGCGCTAAACAATGAGCAGTTCTTC. Protein sequence: CASSSRALNNEQFF.

Many counts were recorded for this clonotype. Possible read error: a much larger clone is one base away. The gene calls are TRBV7-2 and TRBJ2-7, with D perhaps TRBD2 (5 bases). Trimming removed 1 base from V and 2 bases from J, with 9 bases in between. The germline gives CDR1 SGHTA, CDR2 FQGNSA. The CDR3 consists of 14 residues. CDR3 bases: TGTGCCAGCAGCTTAGGGTCGGGGACCTACGAGCAGTACTTC. Its protein product is CASSLGSGTYEQYF.

J is TRBJ2-2 and V is TRBV5-1; TRBD1 aligns across 7 bases. J gave up 4 bases and V 6 bases, and 3 bases lay outside the gene matches. The CDR3 has 13 residues. Germline V lookup: CDR1 SGHRS, CDR2 YFSETQ. The CDR3 is CASKRGLTGELFF. CDR3 in DNA: TGCGCCAGCAAAAGGGGGCTCACCGGGGAGCTGTTTTTT.

This clonotype has more than one count but fewer than ten. The genes are TRBV23-1 and TRBJ2-7; perhaps D is TRBD1 or TRBD2 (5 bases each). TRBV23-1 is known as an ORF, though its function is uncertain. The V and J ends lost 4 bases and 4 bases respectively, with 14 bases between them. The CDR3 sequence is 14 residues long. CDR3 amino acids: CASSRGREIYEQYF. CDR3 DNA: TGCGCCAGCAGTCGAGGCAGGGAGATTTACGAGCAGTACTTC.

This clonotype came up a few times. The chain is built from TRBV11-1 and TRBJ2-1, with 7 bases identical to TRBD2. Germline loops: CDR1 SGHAT, CDR2 FQDESV (reference sequence). This CDR3 comprises 15 residues. Trimming at V came to 0 bases and at J to 5 bases, leaving 4 bases not matched to a gene. The chain's CDR3 is CASSLAPSGDNEQFF. The CDR3 nucleotides are TGTGCCAGCAGCTTAGCTCCCAGCGGGGACAATGAGCAGTTCTTC.

The chain links TRBV18 to TRBJ2-5, with a tentative D call TRBD2 (5 bases). Germline V gene lookup returns CDR1 KGHSH and CDR2 LQKENI. This CDR3 region has 14 residues. The germline V and J ends were trimmed by 1 base and 1 base, with 7 bases remaining between them. The CDR3 DNA sequence: TGTGCCAGCTCACCACGGGCGGGCCAAGAGACCCAGTACTTC. It is translated as CASSPRAGQETQYF.

This chain joins TRBV11-1 and TRBJ1-3; D remains unclear. This CDR3 spans 16 amino acids. V was shortened by 5 bases and J by 0 bases, with 14 bases between the two germline ends. Germline V gene sequence: CDR1 SGHAT, CDR2 FQDESV (reference sequence). The CDR3 coding sequence is TGTGCCAGCAGCCCTAGCGGGCGGAACTCTGGAAACACCATATATTTT. The encoded protein is CASSPSGRNSGNTIYF.

The chain uses TRBV11-1 and TRBJ1-1, with 7 bases lining up with TRBD1. Trimming removed 5 bases from V and 7 bases from J; junction bases left unmatched: 7. This CDR3 has 13 residues. Per germline, CDR1 SGHAT and CDR2 FQDESV (reference sequence). CDR3 sequence: CASSVGQLNEAFF. In DNA, the CDR3 is TGTGCCAGCAGCGTGGGACAGTTGAATGAAGCTTTCTTT.

This clonotype was picked up a small number of times. The chain has TRBV6-2 or TRBV6-3 and TRBJ1-1; 9 positions agree with TRBD1. CDR1 and CDR2 from the germline V gene are MNHEY and SVGEGT. This CDR3 region has 15 residues. Unmatched junction bases numbered 7, after V lost 2 bases and J lost 6 bases. CDR3 in amino acids: CASSYGTGGDAEAFF. DNA for the CDR3: TGTGCCAGCAGTTACGGAACAGGGGGCGACGCTGAAGCTTTCTTT.

There are many counts of this clonotype. J is TRBJ2-3 and V is TRBV28, with 12 bases lining up with TRBD2. Germline values: CDR1 MDHEN, CDR2 SYDVKM. The ends lost 4 bases at V and 1 base at J; junction bases unmatched: 3. The CDR3 length is 16 residues. The CDR3 reads CASSSGLAGRTDTQYF. The CDR3 DNA reads as TGTGCCAGCAGTTCCGGACTAGCGGGGCGCACAGATACGCAGTATTTT.

This clonotype was seen a few times. The chain carries TRBV18 and TRBJ1-2; tentatively, D is TRBD1 (6 bases). Germline CDR1 KGHSH, CDR2 LQKENI. This CDR3 comprises 15 residues. Trimming cost V 3 bases and J 4 bases, with 15 bases left between them. The CDR3 DNA reads TGTGCCAGCTCACCGGCACAGGGTCCAGCCTATGGCTACACCTTC. Protein sequence: CASSPAQGPAYGYTF.

In this sample, this clonotype turned up many times. DNA of the CDR3: TGTGCCATCAGTGAGAACAGGGAAACGGGAGAGACCCAGTACTTC. Its translation: CAISENRETGETQYF. V and J are TRBV10-3 and TRBJ2-5; D is perhaps TRBD1 (6 bases). The CDR3 spans 15 residues. The germline CDR1 and CDR2 sequences are ENHRY and SYGVKD. Trimming removed 2 bases at V and 4 bases at J, with 14 bases between.

The chain employs TRBV28 and TRBJ1-5; weak D call: TRBD1 (5 bases). V lost 6 bases, J lost 4 bases, and 19 bases lay in between. The germline V gene encodes CDR1 MDHEN and CDR2 SYDVKM. The CDR3 loop spans 16 amino acids. As DNA, the CDR3 is TGTGCCAGCAGCCCCAATAGGTGGGGCGGAAATCAGCCCCAGCATTTT. Amino acid sequence: CASSPNRWGGNQPQHF.

The table lists this clonotype with a few counts. V gene TRBV4-2 combines with J gene TRBJ2-2; D is unclear. V dropped 1 base and J dropped 4 bases, with 7 bases sitting between them. The CDR3 runs to 14 residues. CDR1 LGHNA and CDR2 YNFKEQ come from the germline V gene. CDR3 residues: CASSQVRTTGELFF. CDR3 nucleotide sequence: TGTGCCAGCAGCCAAGTCAGGACCACCGGGGAGCTGTTTTTT.

Ten or more counts support this clonotype. The gene calls are TRBV4-2 and TRBJ1-4; D is ambiguous. V gave up 0 bases and J gave up 0 bases, with 5 bases separating them. This CDR3 spans 15 amino acids. Looked up from germline, CDR1 is LGHNA and CDR2 is YNFKEQ. The CDR3 here is CASSQETSTNEKLFF. The CDR3 nucleotides are TGTGCCAGCAGCCAAGAAACCTCAACTAATGAAAAACTGTTTTTT.

Only a few counts were recorded for this clonotype. This sequence joins TRBV20-1 and TRBJ2-1; unclear D gene. The germline V gene has CDR1 DFQATT and CDR2 SNEGSKA (reference sequence). V was cut by 1 base and J by 8 bases, with 18 bases left in between. The CDR3 spans 15 residues. Here the CDR3 DNA reads TGCAGTGCTAGAGTGTTCTCAGTACTCGTTGATGAGCAGTTCTTC. Translation gives CSARVFSVLVDEQFF.

The chain combines TRBV7-9 with TRBJ2-1; 14 nucleotides agree with TRBD2. The CDR3 extends over 15 amino acids. CDR1 is SEHNR and CDR2 is FQNEAQ in the germline V gene (reference sequence). V shed 4 bases and J 6 bases; nucleotides not matched to a gene: 2. CDR3 sequence reads: CASSSGLAGVNEQFF. The CDR3 bases are TGTGCCAGCAGCTCGGGACTAGCGGGAGTCAATGAGCAGTTCTTC.

At least ten counts were recorded for this clonotype. The genes are TRBV28 and TRBJ2-3; D is uncertain. In germline, CDR1 is MDHEN, CDR2 SYDVKM. V was shortened by 5 bases and J by 3 bases, with 15 bases between the two germline ends. This CDR3 has 15 residues. The chain's CDR3 is CASSPQSSPTDTQYF. CDR3 nucleotide sequence: TGTGCCAGCAGTCCTCAGAGTAGCCCAACAGATACGCAGTATTTT.

In its sample, this clonotype was seen many times. This chain uses TRBV20-1 with TRBJ2-3; possible D gene TRBD1, 6 bases. The germline V gene has CDR1 DFQATT and CDR2 SNEGSKA (reference sequence). CDR3 length equals 13 residues. The V and J ends lost 5 bases and 2 bases respectively, with 11 bases between them. The CDR3 is CSAPRQDTDTQYF. CDR3 DNA sequence: TGCAGTGCTCCCAGACAGGACACAGATACGCAGTATTTT.

The chain combines TRBV2 with TRBJ1-5; D gene ambiguous. This CDR3 is 13 amino acids long. Germline assignment: CDR1 SNHLY and CDR2 FYNNEI. CDR3 loop: CASAALSNQPQHF. Here the CDR3 DNA reads TGTGCTAGCGCGGCCCTTAGCAATCAGCCCCAGCATTTT.